A selection of T cell receptor beta chains follows, all from one sample in a study of blood T cell repertoires in COVID-19. Only in-frame clones appear in the TCRdb table, and some are missing; sequencing was by immunoSEQ multiplex PCR. The table records 350,000 to 450,000 clones, 85% to 90% of them present only once. Input material: PBMCs or T cells enriched from blood (not recorded which). The receptors shown here come from a man aged 30-40 years who had recovered from COVID-19. Both conserved end residues are part of each CDR3. Fields, in order: clone size, V gene, D gene, J gene, CDR3 protein, CDR3 DNA. A D gene is named only where the DNA matches it firmly. Some rows mark clone size as missing; the rest say once, few, many or name a class of expanded clone.

size: few
V: TRBV13
D: -
J: TRBJ1-2
CDR3: CASSRNFGGAGYGYTF
DNA: TGTGCCAGCAGCAGGAATTTTGGGGGCGCAGGCTATGGCTACACCTTC

size: -
V: TRBV21-1
D: -
J: TRBJ1-4
CDR3: CASSKESGEEGNEKLFF
DNA: TGTGCCAGCAGCAAAGAATCGGGGGAAGAGGGTAATGAAAAACTGTTTTTT

size: -
V: TRBV6-5
D: -
J: TRBJ2-7
CDR3: CASSYAGNSYEQYF
DNA: TGTGCCAGCAGTTACGCCGGTAACTCCTACGAGCAGTACTTC

size: -
V: TRBV9
D: -
J: TRBJ1-6
CDR3: CASSVDSNSPLHF
DNA: TGTGCCAGCAGCGTAGACTCGAATTCACCCCTCCACTTT

size: -
V: TRBV29-1
D: -
J: TRBJ1-3
CDR3: CSVEVRARSGNTIYF
DNA: TGCAGCGTTGAAGTGAGAGCCCGCTCTGGAAACACCATATATTTT

size: -
V: TRBV5-4
D: TRBD2
J: TRBJ2-5
CDR3: CASSLGLAGEETQYF
DNA: TGTGCCAGCAGCTTGGGACTAGCGGGAGAGGAGACCCAGTACTTC

size: -
V: TRBV28
D: TRBD1
J: TRBJ1-1
CDR3: CASSDRGPDTEAFF
DNA: TGTGCCAGCAGTGACAGGGGGCCGGACACTGAAGCTTTCTTT

size: -
V: TRBV25-1
D: -
J: TRBJ1-4
CDR3: CASTKQGSNEKLFF
DNA: TGTGCCAGCACCAAACAGGGATCTAATGAAAAACTGTTTTTT

size: -
V: TRBV5-5
D: -
J: TRBJ2-2
CDR3: CASSLAGDTGELFF
DNA: TGTGCCAGCAGCTTGGCCGGGGACACCGGGGAGCTGTTTTTT

size: -
V: TRBV9
D: -
J: TRBJ2-1
CDR3: CASRAETDNEQFF
DNA: TGTGCCAGCAGAGCTGAAACCGACAATGAGCAGTTCTTC

size: -
V: TRBV12-5
D: TRBD1
J: TRBJ1-1
CDR3: CASGIRTGWTEAFF
DNA: TGTGCTAGTGGTATTAGGACAGGGTGGACTGAAGCTTTCTTT

size: -
V: TRBV5-1
D: TRBD1
J: TRBJ2-3
CDR3: CASSGLGWDRVTDTQYF
DNA: TGCGCCAGCAGCGGTTTAGGTTGGGACAGGGTCACAGATACGCAGTATTTT

size: -
V: TRBV5-5
D: -
J: TRBJ2-2
CDR3: CASSPGNANTGELFF
DNA: TGTGCCAGCAGCCCAGGGAATGCGAACACCGGGGAGCTGTTTTTT

size: -
V: TRBV11-2
D: TRBD2
J: TRBJ2-7
CDR3: CASRTSGTSSEQYF
DNA: TGTGCCAGCAGAACCTCCGGGACTAGCTCCGAGCAGTACTTC

size: -
V: TRBV3-1/TRBV3-2
D: -
J: TRBJ1-5
CDR3: CASGGRGNQPQHF
DNA: TGTGCCTCGGGGGGGAGGGGCAATCAGCCCCAGCATTTT

size: -
V: TRBV19
D: -
J: TRBJ1-2
CDR3: CASSIPRGGYTF
DNA: TGTGCCAGTAGTATACCCAGGGGCGGCTACACCTTC

size: -
V: TRBV10-2
D: TRBD2
J: TRBJ2-7
CDR3: CASRRPGLAGGTSSYEQYF
DNA: TGCGCCAGCCGCCGACCGGGACTAGCGGGAGGCACGAGCTCCTACGAGCAGTACTTC

size: -
V: TRBV10-3
D: -
J: TRBJ2-5
CDR3: CAIGVGAQETQYF
DNA: TGTGCCATCGGAGTTGGGGCCCAGGAGACCCAGTACTTC

size: -
V: TRBV9
D: TRBD2
J: TRBJ2-2
CDR3: CASSELAGFNTGELFF
DNA: TGTGCCAGCAGCGAGCTAGCGGGTTTTAACACCGGGGAGCTGTTTTTT

size: -
V: TRBV7-9
D: -
J: TRBJ2-3
CDR3: CASSSYTDTQYF
DNA: TGTGCCAGCAGCTCCTACACAGATACGCAGTATTTT

size: -
V: TRBV18
D: TRBD2
J: TRBJ2-1
CDR3: CASSPQGLAGGSEQFF
DNA: TGTGCCAGCTCACCACAGGGACTAGCGGGAGGGAGTGAGCAGTTCTTC

size: -
V: TRBV5-1
D: -
J: TRBJ1-2
CDR3: CASSLGTSGGYGYTF
DNA: TGCGCCAGCAGCCTCGGGACTTCGGGTGGCTATGGCTACACCTTC

size: once
V: TRBV19
D: TRBD1
J: TRBJ2-1
CDR3: CASTPPGTGAYEQFF
DNA: TGTGCCAGTACCCCCCCCGGGACAGGGGCATATGAGCAGTTCTTC

size: -
V: TRBV25-1
D: -
J: TRBJ1-4
CDR3: CASSESPATNEKLFF
DNA: TGTGCCAGCAGTGAATCTCCTGCAACTAATGAAAAACTGTTTTTT

size: -
V: TRBV9
D: TRBD1
J: TRBJ1-2
CDR3: CASSRMMDRESYTF
DNA: TGTGCCAGCAGCCGCATGATGGACAGGGAAAGTTACACCTTC

size: -
V: TRBV6-5
D: TRBD1
J: TRBJ2-7
CDR3: CATLTGNGHEQYF
DNA: TGTGCCACCCTGACAGGGAATGGCCACGAGCAGTACTTC

size: -
V: TRBV7-9
D: TRBD2
J: TRBJ2-3
CDR3: CASSSRTSLGGDTQYF
DNA: TGTGCCAGCAGCTCGAGGACCTCCCTGGGAGGGGATACGCAGTATTTT

size: -
V: TRBV7-8
D: TRBD1
J: TRBJ1-5
CDR3: CASSSAVGQGANQPQHF
DNA: TGTGCCAGCAGTTCTGCCGTCGGACAGGGGGCCAATCAGCCCCAGCATTTT

size: -
V: TRBV12-5
D: TRBD1
J: TRBJ1-5
CDR3: CASGLGQGRAGNQPQHF
DNA: TGTGCTAGTGGTTTGGGACAGGGCCGAGCGGGCAATCAGCCCCAGCATTTT

size: -
V: TRBV2
D: TRBD2
J: TRBJ2-7
CDR3: CASGSGRYVQYF
DNA: TGTGCCAGCGGGAGCGGGAGGTATGTGCAGTACTTC

size: -
V: TRBV10-3
D: -
J: TRBJ1-4
CDR3: CAIRPGVGEKLFF
DNA: TGTGCCATCAGGCCGGGAGTCGGGGAAAAACTGTTTTTT

size: -
V: TRBV3-1/TRBV3-2
D: -
J: TRBJ1-1
CDR3: CASSQTTWGQAFF
DNA: TGTGCCAGCAGCCAGACGACGTGGGGCCAGGCTTTCTTT

size: -
V: TRBV5-1
D: -
J: TRBJ2-1
CDR3: CASSLEPISGSYNEQFF
DNA: TGCGCCAGCAGCTTGGAGCCTATTAGCGGTTCCTACAATGAGCAGTTCTTC

size: -
V: TRBV30
D: TRBD1
J: TRBJ1-1
CDR3: CAWSSKRDRMNTEAFF
DNA: TGTGCCTGGAGCTCGAAACGGGACAGGATGAACACTGAAGCTTTCTTT

size: -
V: TRBV7-9
D: -
J: TRBJ1-2
CDR3: CASSPGQTANYGYTF
DNA: TGTGCCAGCAGTCCAGGACAGACGGCTAACTATGGCTACACCTTC

size: -
V: TRBV11-3
D: -
J: TRBJ2-1
CDR3: CASSSSGNSGNEQFF
DNA: TGTGCCAGCAGCTCCTCCGGAAATTCGGGGAATGAGCAGTTCTTC

size: -
V: TRBV11-1
D: -
J: TRBJ2-1
CDR3: CASSLGLTENNEQFF
DNA: TGTGCCAGCAGCTTAGGGTTGACGGAGAACAATGAGCAGTTCTTC

size: -
V: TRBV2
D: TRBD2
J: TRBJ2-5
CDR3: CASSELAGEETQYF
DNA: TGTGCCAGCAGTGAACTAGCGGGAGAAGAGACCCAGTACTTC

size: -
V: TRBV30
D: -
J: TRBJ1-3
CDR3: CAWSPGKDTIYF
DNA: TGTGCCTGGAGTCCGGGGAAAGACACCATATATTTT

size: -
V: TRBV18
D: TRBD1
J: TRBJ1-1
CDR3: CASSPETGGPEAFF
DNA: TGTGCCAGCTCACCAGAGACAGGGGGCCCTGAAGCTTTCTTT

size: few
V: TRBV19
D: -
J: TRBJ1-5
CDR3: CASSIGRGSGNQPQHF
DNA: TGTGCCAGTAGTATAGGTCGCGGGTCGGGCAATCAGCCCCAGCATTTT

size: -
V: TRBV30
D: -
J: TRBJ2-7
CDR3: CAWGLSYEQYF
DNA: TGTGCCTGGGGCCTCTCCTACGAGCAGTACTTC

size: -
V: TRBV18
D: TRBD1
J: TRBJ1-2
CDR3: CASSATGGGHEVGYTF
DNA: TGTGCCAGCTCAGCGACAGGGGGCGGTCATGAAGTTGGCTACACCTTC

size: -
V: TRBV9
D: TRBD2
J: TRBJ2-7
CDR3: CASSVGLAGGKPYEQYF
DNA: TGTGCCAGCAGCGTAGGACTAGCGGGAGGGAAACCCTACGAGCAGTACTTC

size: -
V: TRBV11-2
D: TRBD2
J: TRBJ2-5
CDR3: CASSLAGRVQETQYF
DNA: TGTGCCAGCAGCTTAGCCGGGAGGGTACAAGAGACCCAGTACTTC

size: -
V: TRBV3-1/TRBV3-2
D: -
J: TRBJ1-2
CDR3: CASSQGATNYGYTF
DNA: TGTGCCAGCAGCCAAGGAGCCACTAACTATGGCTACACCTTC

size: -
V: TRBV30
D: -
J: TRBJ2-5
CDR3: CAWSGGRETQYF
DNA: TGTGCCTGGAGTGGGGGCAGGGAGACCCAGTACTTC

size: -
V: TRBV5-4
D: -
J: TRBJ1-1
CDR3: CASSFFFTQAFF
DNA: TGTGCCAGCAGCTTTTTTTTTACCCAGGCTTTCTTT

size: -
V: TRBV14
D: TRBD2
J: TRBJ2-1
CDR3: CASSQDPGLAGGPSEQFF
DNA: TGTGCCAGCAGCCAAGATCCGGGACTAGCGGGAGGGCCTAGTGAGCAGTTCTTC

size: -
V: TRBV7-3
D: -
J: TRBJ2-7
CDR3: CASSYHPAETHEQYF
DNA: TGTGCCAGCAGCTACCACCCCGCGGAAACCCACGAGCAGTACTTC

size: -
V: TRBV19
D: TRBD2
J: TRBJ2-2
CDR3: CASSLAGVSGELFF
DNA: TGTGCCAGTAGCCTAGCGGGAGTGAGCGGGGAGCTGTTTTTT

size: -
V: TRBV28
D: TRBD1
J: TRBJ1-5
CDR3: CASSSGTGVRPQHF
DNA: TGTGCCAGCAGTTCCGGGACAGGGGTAAGGCCCCAGCATTTT

size: -
V: TRBV2
D: -
J: TRBJ2-7
CDR3: CATGLRNNYEQYF
DNA: TGTGCCACGGGACTCCGAAACAACTACGAGCAGTACTTC

size: -
V: TRBV9
D: -
J: TRBJ1-2
CDR3: CASGQYNYGYTF
DNA: TGTGCCAGCGGACAGTATAACTATGGCTACACCTTC

size: -
V: TRBV30
D: TRBD1
J: TRBJ1-1
CDR3: CAWSSYRGLNTEAFF
DNA: TGTGCCTGGAGTTCATACAGGGGACTGAACACTGAAGCTTTCTTT

size: -
V: TRBV12-3/TRBV12-4
D: -
J: TRBJ1-1
CDR3: CASRLGGPTEAFF
DNA: TGTGCCAGCAGACTGGGGGGGCCAACTGAAGCTTTCTTT